Below are 20 T cell receptor beta chains sequenced from a single sample in a study of T cells in Graves' hyperthyroidism and ophthalmopathy. There were TCR beta CDR3 regions amplified from RNA transcripts. During a first-round RT-PCR of the TCR CDR3, the HTBI primer set was used. Each CDR3 protein is one row after TCRdb ran MiXCR on the multiplex PCR reads. The sample shows about 530,000 distinct CDR3 sequences, 17% of them seen only once. Input material: blood. Receptor source: a woman aged 18-29 years with Graves' ophthalmopathy.

This CDR3 is CASSSTSFQTQYF. For the CDR3, the DNA is TGTGCCAGCAGCAGTACTAGTTTCCAGACCCAGTACTTC. The chain links TRBV5-8 to TRBJ2-5; D perhaps matches TRBD2 (5 bases). Trimming cost V 4 bases and J 6 bases, with 13 bases left between them. Germline values: CDR1 SGHTS, CDR2 YDEGEE. This CDR3 is built from 13 residues.

This clonotype came up many times. This chain connects TRBV13 to TRBJ2-3; D call uncertain. Trimming pared 4 bases from V and 4 bases from J, leaving 6 bases between. The CDR3 is 12 amino acids. Germline V lookup: CDR1 PRHDT, CDR2 FYEKMQ (reference sequence). DNA of the CDR3: TGTGCCAGCAGCTCGTTTTCAGATACGCAGTATTTT. Its protein is CASSSFSDTQYF.

At least ten counts were recorded for this clonotype. This chain links TRBV7-3 with TRBJ2-1; D possibly corresponds to TRBD1 (6 bases). CDR3 length: 17 amino acids. V shed 0 bases and J shed 7 bases, with 19 bases lying between them. The germline gives CDR1 SGHTA, CDR2 FQGTGA. The CDR3: CASSLTVSTGMANEQFF. In DNA, the CDR3 is TGTGCCAGCAGCTTAACGGTCAGTACAGGGATGGCTAATGAGCAGTTCTTC.

This chain uses TRBV5-1 with TRBJ2-7; D not certain. Looked up from germline, CDR1 is SGHRS and CDR2 is YFSETQ. The V gene lost 5 bases and the J gene lost 3 bases, with 9 bases spanning the gap. CDR3 length: 12 amino acids. The CDR3 is CASRSDGYEQYF. CDR3 in DNA: TGCGCCAGCAGGTCGGACGGCTACGAGCAGTACTTC.

The chain combines TRBV5-1 with TRBJ2-7; TRBD1 matches 12 bases. V shed 4 bases and J 5 bases; nucleotides not matched to a gene: 10. The CDR3 is made up of 16 amino acids. The germline gives CDR1 SGHRS, CDR2 YFSETQ. Here the CDR3 reads CASSRQGQGAIDEQYF. The CDR3 DNA follows: TGCGCCAGCAGCCGGCAGGGACAGGGGGCCATTGACGAGCAGTACTTC.

The rearrangement links TRBV18 to TRBJ2-5; D remains ambiguous. The CDR3 spans 14 residues. Germline CDR1 is KGHSH and CDR2 is LQKENI. The V end lost 2 bases, the J end lost 5 bases, and 12 bases lay between the germline ends. The CDR3 DNA reads as TGTGCCAGCTCACCAGGAGTAGGGTTGGAGACCCAGTACTTC. It is translated as CASSPGVGLETQYF.

In its sample, this clonotype was seen many times. The chain couples TRBV7-9 to TRBJ1-2, with 7 bases matching TRBD1. The V gene end was trimmed by 4 bases and the J gene end by 3 bases; junction bases not matched to a gene: 5. Germline-derived CDR1 and CDR2 are SEHNR and FQNEAQ (reference sequence). The CDR3 has 14 residues. Written as DNA, the CDR3 is TGTGCCAGCAGCTCCGACAGGGTTTACTATGGCTACACCTTC. Its translation: CASSSDRVYYGYTF. The full variable domain, in which reference TRBV7-9 and TRBJ1-2 provide the parts outside the CDR3, is DTGVSQNPRHKITKRGQNVTFRCDPISEHNRLYWYRQTLGQGPEFLTYFQNEAQLEKSRLLSDRFSAERPKGSFSTLEIQRTEQGDSAMYLCASSSDRVYYGYTFGSGTRLTVV.

This clonotype was detected a few times. The V call is TRBV27, the J call TRBJ1-6; TRBD1 might be the D (5 bases). V was shortened by 1 base and J by 8 bases, with 18 bases between the two germline ends. The germline V gene has CDR1 MNHEY and CDR2 SMNVEV (reference sequence). This CDR3 is 17 amino acids long. The CDR3 coding sequence is TGTGCCAGCAGTTTATACCCGCTATGGGGGACCCATTCACCCCTCCACTTT. It yields the protein CASSLYPLWGTHSPLHF.

This clonotype has ten or more counts. V gene TRBV2 combines with J gene TRBJ1-1; D is ambiguous. Germline CDR1 is SNHLY and CDR2 is FYNNEI. The CDR3 has 9 amino acids. V was pared by 4 bases and J by 11 bases, with 5 bases between. This CDR3 is CASSVDAFF. The CDR3 DNA sequence: TGTGCCAGCAGTGTGGATGCTTTCTTT.

The chain uses TRBV27 and TRBJ1-2; 9 bases agree with TRBD1. Unmatched junction bases numbered 3, after V lost 0 bases and J lost 7 bases. This CDR3 comprises 14 residues. Germline CDR1 is MNHEY and CDR2 is SMNVEV (reference sequence). The CDR3 DNA reads as TGTGCCAGCAGTTTATCGGGGACAGGGTTTGGCTACACCTTC. Translating it yields CASSLSGTGFGYTF.

This clonotype was seen more than once but under ten times. The V and J genes are TRBV7-9 and TRBJ2-5; 11 bases fit TRBD2. The V gene's germline CDR1 is SEHNR and CDR2 FQNEAQ (reference sequence). The V and J ends lost 5 bases and 5 bases, in that order; junction bases with no gene match: 10. The CDR3 is made up of 16 amino acids. CDR3 sequence: CASSPLLAGVGETQYF. For the CDR3, the DNA is TGTGCCAGCAGCCCTCTACTAGCGGGAGTAGGTGAGACCCAGTACTTC.

There are many counts of this clonotype. The chain links TRBV30 to TRBJ1-1; TRBD1 matches 7 bases. Trimming at V came to 3 bases and at J to 0 bases, leaving 4 bases not matched to a gene. Per the germline V gene, CDR1 is GTSNPN and CDR2 is SVGIG (reference sequence). This CDR3 has 14 amino acids. CDR3 in amino acids: CAWRSGTVNTEAFF. In nucleotides, the CDR3 is TGTGCCTGGAGAAGCGGGACAGTGAACACTGAAGCTTTCTTT.

The chain joins TRBV2 to TRBJ2-3; 12 positions agree with TRBD2. Trimming at V came to 0 bases and at J to 2 bases, leaving 3 bases not matched to a gene. CDR3 length: 17 amino acids. Germline V gene sequence: CDR1 SNHLY, CDR2 FYNNEI. Written as DNA, the CDR3 is TGTGCCAGCAGTGAAGCACGGACTAGCGGGGTCACAGATACGCAGTATTTT. Translation: CASSEARTSGVTDTQYF.

The chain links TRBV7-6 to TRBJ1-6; D is unclear. The CDR3 is 14 residues long. The V end was cut by 3 bases, the J end by 11 bases, with 14 bases between. Germline V gene lookup returns CDR1 SGHVS and CDR2 FNYEAQ. The CDR3 bases are TGTGCCAGCAGCTTGACAAAGGATAGGACACCCCTCCACTTT. It translates to CASSLTKDRTPLHF.

This clonotype was observed at least ten times. The V and J genes are TRBV20-1 and TRBJ1-6, with 9 bases that match TRBD1. This CDR3 is 13 amino acids long. V lost 6 bases and J lost 8; bases outside the gene matches: 5. CDR1 is DFQATT and CDR2 is SNEGSKA in the germline V gene (reference sequence). This CDR3 reads CSAPGQGDSPLHF. CDR3 nucleotide sequence: TGCAGTGCCCCGGGACAGGGAGATTCACCCCTCCACTTT.

This clonotype showed up many times. This rearrangement joins TRBV5-5 to TRBJ1-6, with 9 bases matching TRBD1. The V gene's germline CDR1 is SGHKS and CDR2 YYEKEE (reference sequence). J gave up 9 bases and V 2 bases, and 12 bases lay outside the gene matches. The CDR3 is 17 amino acids. CDR3: CASSFRAAGTGSSPLHF. CDR3 coding DNA: TGTGCCAGCAGCTTTCGTGCGGCTGGGACAGGGAGTTCACCCCTCCACTTT.

To note about this clonotype: One base away lies a much larger clone, so this may be a sequencing read error. This chain connects TRBV12-3 or TRBV12-4 to TRBJ2-7, with D possibly TRBD2 on 7 matching bases. This CDR3 has 14 residues. The CDR3 region is CTSSLEGGAYEQYF. As DNA, the CDR3 is TGTACCAGCAGTTTAGAGGGGGGGGCTTACGAGCAGTACTTC.

This clonotype was counted only a few times. The rearrangement joins TRBV29-1 to TRBJ2-5, with D unclear. The V end lost 0 bases, the J end lost 11 bases, and 13 bases lay between the germline ends. CDR3 size: 12 residues. The V gene's germline CDR1 is SQVTM and CDR2 ANQGSEA. CDR3 nucleotides: TGCAGCGTTGAAGATAACGGGCTGTCACAGTACTTC. Its protein product is CSVEDNGLSQYF.

This clonotype has only a few counts. V is TRBV5-6 and J is TRBJ2-7, with D maybe TRBD1 (6 bases). Germline V CDR1 and CDR2: SGHDT, YYEEEE. This CDR3 has 15 residues. V lost 0 bases and J 1 base, leaving 11 bases between the germline ends. The CDR3 region has the DNA TGTGCCAGCAGCTTGGTTCGGGACACTTCCTACGAGCAGTACTTC. Its protein is CASSLVRDTSYEQYF.

This clonotype was seen many times. The rearrangement uses TRBV11-2 and TRBJ1-6, with D maybe TRBD1 (5 bases). Germline V lookup: CDR1 SGHAT, CDR2 FQNNGV. V lost 5 bases and J 6 bases, leaving 17 bases between the germline ends. This CDR3 is built from 16 residues. CDR3 sequence: CASSTLKLGTNSPLHF. The DNA of the CDR3 is TGTGCCAGCAGCACCCTAAAATTGGGGACTAATTCACCCCTCCACTTT.